This is a list of T cell receptor beta chains from one sample in a study of shared clonotypes between healthy human individuals. Profiled with immunoSEQ multiplex PCR; TCRdb holds only in-frame clones, not every one. The table lists roughly 590,000 clones, roughly 95% of them singletons. Sequenced sample: naive CD8+ T cells sorted from blood. The origin of the receptors is a woman aged 30 to 39 in good health. Each CDR3 is given with its conserved first and last residue. D genes are given only for firm matches. Clone size is shown for a subset of rows, as once, few, many or a class of expanded clone.

size: -; V: TRBV6-6; J: TRBJ1-2; D: -; CDR3: CAIQTSVDGYTF; DNA: TGTGCCATCCAAACGTCCGTAGATGGCTACACCTTC
size: -; V: TRBV27; J: TRBJ2-1; D: TRBD2; CDR3: CASSRLAGVDEQFF; DNA: TGTGCCAGCAGTAGACTAGCGGGCGTCGATGAGCAGTTCTTC
size: once; V: TRBV28; J: TRBJ2-1; D: -; CDR3: CASSLGGSAHNEQFF; DNA: TGTGCCAGCAGTTTAGGGGGCTCGGCTCACAATGAGCAGTTCTTC
size: -; V: TRBV5-8; J: TRBJ1-2; D: -; CDR3: CASSPRGSEYGYTF; DNA: TGTGCCAGCAGTCCACGAGGTTCAGAGTATGGCTACACCTTC
size: -; V: TRBV5-1; J: TRBJ1-2; D: -; CDR3: CASSAAGVNYGYTF; DNA: TGCGCCAGCAGCGCCGCCGGGGTGAACTATGGCTACACCTTC
size: -; V: TRBV29-1; J: TRBJ2-5; D: -; CDR3: CSVMEALVNQETQYF; DNA: TGCAGCGTTATGGAGGCCCTAGTAAACCAAGAGACCCAGTACTTC
size: -; V: TRBV2; J: TRBJ2-7; D: TRBD1; CDR3: CASGTGTTYEQYF; DNA: TGTGCCAGCGGGACAGGAACTACCTACGAGCAGTACTTC
size: -; V: TRBV6-1; J: TRBJ2-3; D: -; CDR3: CASSELRGADTQYF; DNA: TGTGCCAGCAGTGAACTTCGGGGCGCAGATACGCAGTATTTT
size: once; V: TRBV4-1; J: TRBJ1-3; D: -; CDR3: CASSQNLPPDSSGNTIYF; DNA: TGCGCCAGCAGCCAAAACCTCCCGCCCGACAGTTCTGGAAACACCATATATTTT
size: -; V: TRBV29-1; J: TRBJ1-2; D: -; CDR3: CSVEEQGIDGYTF; DNA: TGCAGCGTTGAAGAGCAGGGAATAGATGGCTACACCTTC
size: -; V: TRBV5-6; J: TRBJ1-1; D: -; CDR3: CASSLRAGTEAFF; DNA: TGTGCCAGCAGCTTGAGGGCCGGCACTGAAGCTTTCTTT
size: -; V: TRBV7-3; J: TRBJ2-1; D: TRBD1; CDR3: CASSLGLGTGVWNEQFF; DNA: TGTGCCAGCAGCCTAGGCTTGGGCACAGGGGTGTGGAATGAGCAGTTCTTC
size: -; V: TRBV30; J: TRBJ2-3; D: -; CDR3: CAWSYGRTSTDTQYF; DNA: TGTGCCTGGAGTTATGGCAGGACTAGCACAGATACGCAGTATTTT
size: -; V: TRBV28; J: TRBJ1-5; D: -; CDR3: CASAVGQYSNQPQHF; DNA: TGTGCCAGCGCCGTGGGTCAGTATAGCAATCAGCCCCAGCATTTT
size: once; V: TRBV11-2; J: TRBJ1-1; D: -; CDR3: CASSLGPGQLNTEAFF; DNA: TGTGCCAGCAGCTTAGGCCCGGGACAATTGAACACTGAAGCTTTCTTT
size: -; V: TRBV6-1; J: TRBJ2-7; D: -; CDR3: CASSEASGVGEQYF; DNA: TGTGCCAGCAGTGAAGCGTCGGGGGTGGGCGAGCAGTACTTC
size: -; V: TRBV5-6; J: TRBJ2-3; D: -; CDR3: CASSFWGDTQYF; DNA: TGTGCCAGCAGCTTTTGGGGGGATACGCAGTATTTT
size: -; V: TRBV5-1; J: TRBJ2-3; D: -; CDR3: CASSLFQPDTQYF; DNA: TGCGCCAGCAGCTTGTTCCAGCCAGATACGCAGTATTTT
size: -; V: TRBV2; J: TRBJ1-2; D: TRBD1; CDR3: CASSGTGANLDYGYTF; DNA: TGTGCCAGCAGTGGAACAGGGGCTAACTTGGACTATGGCTACACCTTC
size: -; V: TRBV2; J: TRBJ2-7; D: -; CDR3: CASSETAGSSYEQYF; DNA: TGTGCCAGCAGTGAAACGGCGGGGAGCTCCTACGAGCAGTACTTC
size: -; V: TRBV7-9; J: TRBJ1-2; D: TRBD1; CDR3: CASSAGGHGYTF; DNA: TGTGCCAGCAGCGCAGGGGGCCATGGCTACACCTTC
size: -; V: TRBV20-1; J: TRBJ2-7; D: -; CDR3: CSAREHYEQYF; DNA: TGCAGTGCTAGGGAGCACTACGAGCAGTACTTC
size: -; V: TRBV19; J: TRBJ2-6; D: -; CDR3: CASQGGGLKISGANVLTF; DNA: TGTGCCTCCCAGGGGGGGGGACTTAAAATTTCTGGGGCCAACGTCCTGACTTTC
size: once; V: TRBV19; J: TRBJ2-1; D: -; CDR3: CASSPMDMVSYNEQFF; DNA: TGTGCCAGTAGCCCCATGGACATGGTGTCCTACAATGAGCAGTTCTTC
size: once; V: TRBV5-5; J: TRBJ2-5; D: -; CDR3: CASSLAASAPFETQYF; DNA: TGTGCCAGCAGCTTGGCGGCTAGCGCCCCTTTTGAGACCCAGTACTTC
size: few; V: TRBV6-1; J: TRBJ2-7; D: -; CDR3: CASSEWYEQYF; DNA: TGTGCCAGCAGTGAGTGGTACGAGCAGTACTTC
size: -; V: TRBV25-1; J: TRBJ2-7; D: -; CDR3: CASSWAGRNEQYF; DNA: TGTGCCAGCAGTTGGGCGGGAAGGAACGAGCAGTACTTC
size: -; V: TRBV30; J: TRBJ2-7; D: -; CDR3: CAWTTGGADEQYF; DNA: TGTGCCTGGACTACGGGCGGCGCGGACGAGCAGTACTTC
size: -; V: TRBV10-2; J: TRBJ2-2; D: -; CDR3: CASSDDGELFF; DNA: TGCGCCAGCAGTGACGACGGGGAGCTGTTTTTT
size: -; V: TRBV7-9; J: TRBJ1-2; D: -; CDR3: CASSQGQGDANYGYTF; DNA: TGTGCCAGCAGCCAGGGACAAGGCGACGCTAACTATGGCTACACCTTC
size: once; V: TRBV19; J: TRBJ2-7; D: -; CDR3: CATTAGQGGLYEQYF; DNA: TGTGCCACCACGGCAGGGCAGGGTGGCCTCTACGAGCAGTACTTC
size: -; V: TRBV27; J: TRBJ2-1; D: -; CDR3: CASSLIPASYNEQFF; DNA: TGTGCCAGCAGTTTGATCCCGGCCTCCTACAATGAGCAGTTCTTC
size: -; V: TRBV27; J: TRBJ2-5; D: -; CDR3: CASSEQGWWKTQYF; DNA: TGTGCCAGCAGTGAACAGGGTTGGTGGAAGACCCAGTACTTC
size: -; V: TRBV5-4; J: TRBJ2-7; D: -; CDR3: CASSLFGLESGEGEQYF; DNA: TGTGCCAGCAGCTTGTTTGGCCTGGAATCGGGAGAGGGCGAGCAGTACTTC